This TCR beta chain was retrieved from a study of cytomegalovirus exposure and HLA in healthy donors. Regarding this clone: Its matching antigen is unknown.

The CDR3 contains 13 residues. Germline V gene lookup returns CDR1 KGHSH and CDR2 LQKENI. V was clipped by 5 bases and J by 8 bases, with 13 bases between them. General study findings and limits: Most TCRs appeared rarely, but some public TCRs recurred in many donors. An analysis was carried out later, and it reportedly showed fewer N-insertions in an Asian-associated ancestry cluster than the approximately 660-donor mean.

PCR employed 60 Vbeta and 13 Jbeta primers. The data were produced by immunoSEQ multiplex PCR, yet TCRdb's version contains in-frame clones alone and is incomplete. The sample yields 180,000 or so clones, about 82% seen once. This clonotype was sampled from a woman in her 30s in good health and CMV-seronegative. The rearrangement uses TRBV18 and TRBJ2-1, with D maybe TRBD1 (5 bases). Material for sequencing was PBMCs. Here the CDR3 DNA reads TGTGCCAGCTCAGATCAGGGTCAGGATGAGCAGTTCTTC. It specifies CASSDQGQDEQFF. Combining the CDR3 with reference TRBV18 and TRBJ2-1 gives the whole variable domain NAGVMQNPRHLVRRRGQEARLRCSPMKGHSHVYWYRQLPEEGLKFMVYLQKENIIDESGMPKERFSAEFPKEGPSILRIQQVVRGDSAAYFCASSDQGQDEQFFGPGTRLTVL.